One sample yielded the 18 T cell receptor beta chains listed below, sequenced in a study of monozygotic twins with inflammatory bowel disease. With the 5' RACE reads reprocessed, TCRdb shows one record per CDR3 protein and no DNA. The table for this sample gives 400,000 to 500,000 distinct CDR3 sequences. The source material was blood. Receptor source: a human donor with ulcerative colitis or Crohn's disease, or a healthy co-twin of an affected twin (not recorded which).

The rearrangement links TRBV28 to TRBJ1-5; checking the TCRdb D call of TRBD1 is not possible without DNA. CDR3 length equals 17 residues. CDR1 MDHEN and CDR2 SYDVKM come from the germline V gene. Here the CDR3 reads CASSFGRQLNSNQPQHF.

The V gene is TRBV6-6, the J gene TRBJ1-2. This CDR3 spans 12 amino acids. CDR1 and CDR2 (germline): MNHNY, SVGAGI (reference sequence). CDR3: CASSYHEDGYTF.

The chain employs TRBV5-6 and TRBJ2-3. The CDR3 length is 15 residues. CDR1 and CDR2 from the germline V gene are SGHDT and YYEEEE. The CDR3 loop is CASSLGGFFTDTQYF. Together with reference TRBV5-6 and TRBJ2-3, the CDR3 gives the full variable domain: DAGVTQSPTHLIKTRGQQVTLRCSPKSGHDTVSWYQQALGQGPQFIFQYYEEEERQRGNFPDRFSGHQFPNYSSELNVNALLLGDSALYLCASSLGGFFTDTQYFGPGTRLTVL.

The rearrangement links TRBV15 to TRBJ2-6; checking the TCRdb D call of TRBD1 is not possible without DNA. Germline V gene sequence: CDR1 LNHNV, CDR2 YYDKDF (reference sequence). CDR3 length equals 17 residues. The CDR3 sequence is CATSGQGMRSGANVLTF.

The rearrangement joins TRBV15 to TRBJ2-5. The CDR3 totals 18 residues. Looked up from germline, CDR1 is LNHNV and CDR2 is YYDKDF (reference sequence). CDR3 protein: CATSRDYTARSFLETQYF.

The chain employs TRBV24-1 and TRBJ2-1; the D call of TRBD1 rests on TCRdb alone, since no DNA is present to check it. The CDR3 runs 14 residues. From germline, CDR1 is KGHDR and CDR2 SFDVKD. The chain's CDR3 is CATSDFGPPSEQFF.

The chain links TRBV5-1 to TRBJ2-3; the D gene TCRdb calls, TRBD2, cannot be checked with no DNA. CDR3 size: 14 residues. Germline V gene sequence: CDR1 SGHRS, CDR2 YFSETQ. The CDR3 here is CASSRTSPTDTQYF.

The V call is TRBV7-9, the J call TRBJ2-7; as DNA is missing, the TRBD2 call by TCRdb cannot be tested. Germline lookup yields CDR1 SEHNR and CDR2 FQNEAQ (reference sequence). This CDR3 contains 16 residues. This CDR3 reads CASSSPPGGGPYEQYF. Filled out from reference TRBV7-9 and TRBJ2-7, the complete variable domain reads DTGVSQNPRHKITKRGQNVTFRCDPISEHNRLYWYRQTLGQGPEFLTYFQNEAQLEKSRLLSDRFSAERPKGSFSTLEIQRTEQGDSAMYLCASSSPPGGGPYEQYFGPGTRLTVT.

The CDR3 sequence: CASSYSIVGDTEAFF. The rearrangement joins TRBV6-5 to TRBJ1-1. The CDR3 consists of 15 residues. Germline lookup yields CDR1 MNHEY and CDR2 SVGAGI.

V gene TRBV5-1 combines with J gene TRBJ2-3. This CDR3 region has 13 residues. Germline V gives CDR1 SGHRS, CDR2 YFSETQ. The CDR3: CASSLLTADTQYF.

V usage is TRBV18 and J usage is TRBJ2-7; TCRdb designates TRBD1, a call that cannot be tested without DNA. The CDR3 consists of 17 residues. Germline V CDR1 and CDR2: KGHSH, LQKENI. The CDR3 sequence: CASSRLGAGLGNYEQYF.

This chain joins TRBV27 and TRBJ1-2; without DNA, the TCRdb call of TRBD1 cannot be checked. The V gene's germline CDR1 is MNHEY and CDR2 SMNVEV (reference sequence). This CDR3 is 15 amino acids long. This CDR3 reads CASRHTWSRAEGYTF.

Here the CDR3 reads CASNRGSPSYEQYF. This chain joins TRBV5-1 and TRBJ2-7; the TCRdb D gene call, TRBD1, has no DNA to confirm it. Germline CDR1 and CDR2: SGHRS and YFSETQ. This CDR3 comprises 14 residues.

CDR3 sequence: CASSLAASGYNEQFF. The chain is built from TRBV7-7 and TRBJ2-1; without DNA, the TCRdb call of TRBD2 cannot be checked. This CDR3 region has 15 residues. Germline V gene data show CDR1 as SSHAT and CDR2 as FNYEAQ (reference sequence).

The chain has TRBV5-6 and TRBJ1-3; no DNA is available, so the TRBD1 call from TCRdb remains unchecked. Germline CDR1 and CDR2: SGHDT and YYEEEE. The CDR3 is 17 amino acids. CDR3 amino acids: CASSLVSDRQLGNTIYF.

The J gene is TRBJ2-2, the V gene TRBV28. The CDR3 extends over 13 amino acids. Germline-derived CDR1 and CDR2 are MDHEN and SYDVKM. The CDR3 is CASSFVGSGELFF.

The V and J genes are TRBV5-1 and TRBJ1-1; TCRdb calls TRBD1, which cannot be checked without DNA. CDR3 size: 14 residues. Germline CDR1 reads SGHRS; CDR2 reads YFSETQ. The CDR3 sequence is CASSFDRGPTEAFF.

The rearrangement links TRBV28 to TRBJ2-2; TCRdb calls TRBD1, which cannot be checked without DNA. The V gene's germline CDR1 is MDHEN and CDR2 SYDVKM. The CDR3 totals 14 residues. CDR3 region: CASRGQSNTGELFF.